The subject of this entry is one T cell receptor beta chain. Researchers ran the assay at a deep level. Measured with immunoSEQ multiplex PCR; TCRdb has only the in-frame clones, and not every one. The table records about 1.1 million clones, about four fifths of them present only once. This record comes from a study of shared clonotypes between healthy human individuals. V shed 4 bases and J shed 0 bases, with 10 bases lying between them. CDR3 length equals 15 residues. Germline values: CDR1 MDHEN, CDR2 SYDVKM. The sequencing sample was made of memory CD4+ T cells from PBMCs. Subset here: CD45RA-negative fraction. The J gene is TRBJ1-3, the V gene TRBV28; no definite D call. The receptor was isolated from a man aged 18 to 35 in good health. Some clones in this sample may be carry-over from other donors' samples. The chain's CDR3 is CASSWAASSGNTIYF. CDR3 coding DNA: TGTGCCAGCAGTTGGGCAGCCAGCTCTGGAAACACCATATATTTT.